This entry is about one T cell receptor beta chain. The sample comes from a study of blood T cell repertoires in COVID-19. At the level of the study: Nucleic acid was either cDNA or gDNA, and it came from T cells, B-cell-depleted T cells, or PBMCs.

CDR3 length: 15 residues. CDR1 is SGDLS and CDR2 is YYNGEE in the germline V gene. Deletions cut 4 bases from V and 0 bases from J, with 12 bases between. Authors' analysis steps: For nucleated cells, counts were estimated from reference gene primer amplification. Sequencing used immunoSEQ multiplex PCR; TCRdb keeps in-frame clones, though not all of them. From that table come the V and J calls and clone size; the DNA was used to work out D and trimming. The repertoire includes some 190,000 clones, less than 90% of them detected once, and less than 20% sits in the top ten. The sample taken for sequencing was peripheral blood. The origin of this receptor is a human donor in a cohort sampled during active COVID-19. This rearrangement joins TRBV9 to TRBJ2-3; possibly TRBD2 for D (6 bases). The CDR3 nucleotides are TGTGCCAGCAGCATCGTTGGGGGGAGCACAGATACGCAGTATTTT. Protein: CASSIVGGSTDTQYF.